The 26 T cell receptor beta chains presented below share a single source sample, sequenced in a study of siplizumab effects on memory and regulatory T cells (dated 2019 in TCRdb). Library method: the immunoSEQ multiplex PCR assay. The clones in this table, taken by TCRdb from immuneACCESS, are in-frame only. Not every clone is retained; where verified, under half of the shortfall comes from an unresolved V gene, and the cause of the rest is unknown. The sample yields 100,000 or so clones; 80% to 95% were counted once. The leading ten clones occupy about 12% of the sample. Specimen: non-Treg CD4+ T cells sorted from blood. Reading the label with the study, this specimen's cell subset or site is: FACS-sorted unstimulated CD4+ non-regulatory T cells. The receptors were sampled from a human donor in good health.

The V and J genes are TRBV19 and TRBJ2-5, with a tentative D call TRBD2 (6 bases). Germline CDR1 and CDR2: LNHDA and SQIVND (reference sequence). This CDR3 comprises 12 residues. With 9 bases removed from V and 5 bases from J, the gap between germline ends came to 13 bases. The CDR3 DNA is TGTGCCAGCGAAGACCGGGGGGAGACCCAGTACTTC. Translating gives CASEDRGETQYF.

The chain has TRBV19 and TRBJ1-5, with D maybe TRBD1 (5 bases). Looked up from germline, CDR1 is LNHDA and CDR2 is SQIVND (reference sequence). V was pared by 3 bases and J by 7 bases, with 10 bases between. CDR3 length equals 13 residues. The CDR3 DNA sequence: TGTGCCAGTAGTATCCCAGGGTTACAGCCCCAGCATTTT. Its translation: CASSIPGLQPQHF.

The chain employs TRBV21-1 and TRBJ2-1; TRBD2 is taken as the D call from the table, unchecked against the DNA. TRBV21-1 is listed as a pseudogene. The CDR3 is 16 amino acids. This CDR3 reads CASSKATSGPYNEQFF. In DNA, the CDR3 is TGTGCCAGCAGCAAAGCTACTAGCGGGCCCTACAATGAGCAGTTCTTC.

J is TRBJ2-1 and V is TRBV11-3, with 9 bases aligning to TRBD2. The CDR3 spans 15 residues. CDR1 and CDR2 from the germline V gene are SGHNT and YENEEA. The ends lost 0 bases at V and 4 bases at J; junction bases unmatched: 1. CDR3 DNA sequence: TGTGCCAGCAGCTTAGAGCTAGCGGGATACAATGAGCAGTTCTTC. This sequence encodes CASSLELAGYNEQFF.

This chain connects TRBV5-1 to TRBJ2-5, with D tentatively TRBD2 (6 bases). The CDR3 runs to 15 residues. V was clipped by 2 bases and J by 1 base, with 12 bases between them. From germline, CDR1 is SGHRS and CDR2 YFSETQ. CDR3 residues: CASSFLAERQETQYF. The CDR3 DNA sequence: TGCGCCAGCAGCTTCTTAGCGGAGCGCCAAGAGACCCAGTACTTC.

The V and J genes are TRBV6-1 and TRBJ1-2; D gene unclear. Germline values: CDR1 MNHNS, CDR2 SASEGT. This CDR3 is 13 amino acids long. Trimming pared 0 bases from V and 5 bases from J, leaving 7 bases between. The CDR3 DNA is TGTGCCAGCAGTGAAGCCCCGGCTTATGGCTACACCTTC. Translated, it gives CASSEAPAYGYTF.

J is TRBJ1-3 and V is TRBV28; TRBD1 is a possible D gene (6 bases). V shed 7 bases and J shed 7 bases, with 14 bases lying between them. This CDR3 has 13 residues. In germline, CDR1 is MDHEN, CDR2 SYDVKM. The CDR3 loop is CASTLGGLNTIYF. The CDR3 DNA is TGTGCCAGCACCCTTGGGGGGCTCAACACCATATATTTT.

V usage is TRBV10-3 and J usage is TRBJ2-7; D is unresolved. There are 14 residues in the CDR3. The V end lost 0 bases, the J end lost 3 bases, and 9 bases lay between the germline ends. Germline lookup yields CDR1 ENHRY and CDR2 SYGVKD. Written as DNA, the CDR3 is TGTGCCATCAGTGAGTCGAACCCCAGCTACGAGCAGTACTTC. Translated, it gives CAISESNPSYEQYF.

The chain employs TRBV27 and TRBJ2-1, with D possibly TRBD2 on 5 matching bases. The CDR3 runs to 15 residues. Trimming cost V 5 bases and J 4 bases, with 15 bases left between them. CDR1 is MNHEY and CDR2 is SMNVEV in the germline V gene (reference sequence). The CDR3 protein is CASSPTRDPYNEQFF. Written as DNA, the CDR3 is TGTGCCAGCAGTCCCACTAGAGATCCGTACAATGAGCAGTTCTTC.

V usage is TRBV5-1 and J usage is TRBJ2-1, with TRBD1 matching over 8 bases. The CDR3 is 15 residues long. CDR1 is SGHRS, CDR2 YFSETQ, per germline. Unmatched junction bases numbered 4, after V lost 3 bases and J lost 2 bases. The DNA for the CDR3 is TGCGCCAGCAGCTCTGGACAGGGACCCTACAATGAGCAGTTCTTC. Protein product: CASSSGQGPYNEQFF.

Only a few counts were recorded for this clone. The V and J genes are TRBV19 and TRBJ1-5; 10 positions agree with TRBD1. With V trimmed by 3 bases and J by 0 bases, 5 bases remained unmatched. Germline loops: CDR1 LNHDA, CDR2 SQIVND (reference sequence). This CDR3 region has 17 residues. The DNA of the CDR3 is TGTGCCAGTAGTATTACGGGGACAGGGGATAGCAATCAGCCCCAGCATTTT. It translates to CASSITGTGDSNQPQHF.

The CDR3 region is CASSLGGSNQPQHF. CDR3 DNA sequence: TGTGCCAGCAGTTTGGGGGGGTCCAATCAGCCCCAGCATTTT. This sequence joins TRBV28 and TRBJ1-5; D is possibly TRBD1 (5 bases). CDR1 is MDHEN, CDR2 SYDVKM, per germline. The CDR3 consists of 14 residues. The V and J ends lost 3 bases and 3 bases respectively, with 9 bases between them.

The rearrangement uses TRBV7-9 and TRBJ2-5; D gene uncertain. CDR3 length: 13 residues. Germline V lookup: CDR1 SEHNR, CDR2 FQNEAQ (reference sequence). V was clipped by 4 bases and J by 4 bases, with 10 bases between them. CDR3 in amino acids: CASSYGVLETQYF. For the CDR3, the DNA is TGTGCCAGCAGCTATGGGGTCTTAGAGACCCAGTACTTC.

CDR3 amino acids: CASSPIQQGNEQYF. The DNA of the CDR3 is TGTGCCAGCAGCCCAATCCAACAGGGGAACGAGCAGTACTTC. This chain links TRBV7-9 with TRBJ2-7; 7 bases map to TRBD1. The CDR3 loop spans 14 amino acids. V lost 5 bases, J lost 5 bases, and 9 bases stayed unmatched. Germline CDR1 is SEHNR and CDR2 is FQNEAQ (reference sequence).

V usage is TRBV28 and J usage is TRBJ2-5; 8 bases are shared with TRBD2. The length of the CDR3 is 14 residues. Germline V gene data show CDR1 as MDHEN and CDR2 as SYDVKM. V was clipped by 10 bases and J by 5 bases; unmatched bases: 12. The CDR3 bases are TGTGCCACAAGAAAGCGGACGGGGGGGGAGACCCAGTACTTC. Its protein is CATRKRTGGETQYF.

This sequence joins TRBV7-6 and TRBJ2-7; D not resolved. The CDR3 is made up of 13 amino acids. Germline loops: CDR1 SGHVS, CDR2 FNYEAQ. Trimming removed 3 bases at V and 5 bases at J, with 11 bases between. CDR3 nucleotides: TGTGCCAGCAGCTTTTCAACAGTGAACGAGCAGTACTTC. Its translation is CASSFSTVNEQYF. The full variable domain, completed using reference TRBV7-6 and TRBJ2-7, is GAGVSQSPRYKVTKRGQDVALRCDPISGHVSLYWYRQALGQGPEFLTYFNYEAQQDKSGLPNDRFSAERPEGSISTLTIQRTEQRDSAMYRCASSFSTVNEQYFGPGTRLTVT.

The chain employs TRBV28 and TRBJ1-2; no clear D gene. Germline V gene data show CDR1 as MDHEN and CDR2 as SYDVKM. The V gene lost 6 bases and the J gene lost 0 bases, with 8 bases spanning the gap. This CDR3 comprises 13 residues. The CDR3 sequence: CASRLDSNYGYTF. The CDR3 nucleotides are TGTGCCAGCAGGTTAGATTCTAACTATGGCTACACCTTC.

The V call is TRBV12-5, the J call TRBJ2-1; 10 bases fit TRBD1. The CDR3 totals 15 residues. Germline assignment: CDR1 LGHNT and CDR2 FRNRAP. J was trimmed by 8 bases and V by 6 bases; bases with no gene match: 10. In DNA, the CDR3 is TGTGCTAGTGGCCCACATACGGACAGGGGGGATGAGCAGTTCTTC. Its translation: CASGPHTDRGDEQFF. Variable domain in full (rest from reference TRBV12-5 and TRBJ2-1): DARVTQTPRHKVTEMGQEVTMRCQPILGHNTVFWYRQTMMQGLELLAYFRNRAPLDDSGMPKDRFSAEMPDATLATLKIQPSEPRDSAVYFCASGPHTDRGDEQFFGPGTRLTVL.

The chain is built from TRBV30 and TRBJ2-1; D call uncertain. The CDR3 totals 14 residues. Germline CDR1 reads GTSNPN; CDR2 reads SVGIG (reference sequence). Trimming left V 0 bases short and J 7 bases short, with 13 bases between. This chain's CDR3 is CAWSVRLWANEQFF. CDR3 in DNA: TGTGCCTGGAGTGTTCGGCTCTGGGCGAATGAGCAGTTCTTC.

This chain connects TRBV6-6 to TRBJ1-5; 7 bases fit TRBD1. The germline V gene encodes CDR1 MNHNY and CDR2 SVGAGI (reference sequence). The length of the CDR3 is 14 residues. J lost 5 bases, V lost 6 bases, and 7 bases had no gene match. The CDR3 DNA reads TGTGCCAGCAGCCCTGACAGGGCGGATCAGCCCCAGCATTTT. It is translated as CASSPDRADQPQHF.

The chain has TRBV5-1 and TRBJ2-7; 9 bases match TRBD1. CDR1 and CDR2 from the germline V gene are SGHRS and YFSETQ. This CDR3 has 14 amino acids. V shed 5 bases and J 0 bases; nucleotides not matched to a gene: 3. As DNA, the CDR3 is TGCGCCAGCAGATGGGGACAGGGCTCCTACGAGCAGTACTTC. It specifies CASRWGQGSYEQYF.

This chain connects TRBV29-1 to TRBJ2-1; no clear D. The V gene's germline CDR1 is SQVTM and CDR2 ANQGSEA. The CDR3 runs 12 residues. The V end was cut by 5 bases, the J end by 4 bases, with 9 bases between. The CDR3 DNA follows: TGCAGCGTTTGGAGCCTTTACAATGAGCAGTTCTTC. Its protein product is CSVWSLYNEQFF.

This clone was seen just once. This sequence joins TRBV2 and TRBJ1-1; no definite D call. Germline CDR1 and CDR2: SNHLY and FYNNEI. The CDR3 has 12 residues. V lost 8 bases and J 6 bases, leaving 13 bases between the germline ends. The CDR3 nucleotides read TGTGCCAGCCGAGCCTTCGACGCTGAAGCTTTCTTT. Its protein product is CASRAFDAEAFF.

The chain combines TRBV25-1 with TRBJ2-1; 9 bases agree with TRBD2. This CDR3 region has 16 residues. Germline V lookup: CDR1 MGHDK, CDR2 SYGVNS. V shed 1 base, J shed 6 bases, and the junction held 7 bases outside the gene matches. The CDR3 is CASSESEAGGGNEQFF. CDR3 sequence (DNA): TGTGCCAGCAGTGAATCCGAAGCGGGAGGAGGCAATGAGCAGTTCTTC.

This clone has a handful of counts. The chain joins TRBV5-1 to TRBJ2-1; 15 positions match TRBD2. Germline V gene data show CDR1 as SGHRS and CDR2 as YFSETQ. The CDR3 sequence is 16 residues long. The V gene end was trimmed by 4 bases and the J gene end by 10 bases; junction bases not matched to a gene: 9. DNA of the CDR3: TGCGCCAGCAGCGGAAGGACTAGCGGGAGGGCCGTGGAGCAGTTCTTC. Its translation: CASSGRTSGRAVEQFF.

The rearrangement uses TRBV7-3 and TRBJ2-1; 11 bases match TRBD2. CDR3 length equals 15 residues. V lost 5 bases to trimming and J lost 7 bases; unmatched junction nucleotides: 7. CDR1 SGHTA and CDR2 FQGTGA come from the germline V gene. The CDR3 nucleotides are TGTGCCAGCAGCCTCATAGCGGGAGGGCCGAATGAGCAGTTCTTC. This sequence encodes CASSLIAGGPNEQFF.